What follows are 3 T cell receptor beta chains derived from one specimen sequenced in a study of blood T cell repertoires in COVID-19. Sequencing was performed with immunoSEQ multiplex PCR; in TCRdb, only in-frame clones are kept and a portion is missing. The sample shows under 350,000 clones, approximately 85% of them seen only once. Sample: peripheral blood. Receptor source: a human donor in a cohort sampled during active COVID-19.

The V and J genes are TRBV7-7 and TRBJ2-5, with no clear D. Germline assignment: CDR1 SSHAT and CDR2 FNYEAQ (reference sequence). V was clipped by 5 bases and J by 7 bases, with 14 bases between them. There are 13 residues in the CDR3. CDR3 in DNA: TGTGCCAGCAGCCGCGACATCCCTCCGACCCAGTACTTC. As protein: CASSRDIPPTQYF.

This clone was detected many times. The J gene is TRBJ2-2, the V gene TRBV19; D not certain. The CDR3 spans 12 residues. Germline-derived CDR1 and CDR2 are LNHDA and SQIVND (reference sequence). V lost 5 bases to trimming and J lost 5 bases, with 6 bases between them. The CDR3 nucleotides read TGTGCCAGTAGTTCGGAGACCGGGGAGCTGTTTTTT. As protein: CASSSETGELFF.

The V gene is TRBV7-2, the J gene TRBJ1-2, with a tentative D call TRBD1 (6 bases). The CDR3 runs to 15 residues. Germline V gene lookup returns CDR1 SGHTA and CDR2 FQGNSA. Trimming took off 0 bases at V and 5 bases at J, with 13 bases between the two ends. The CDR3 DNA reads TGTGCCAGCAGCTTAGCGCGGGGGGCTAGTTATGGCTACACCTTC. Translation gives CASSLARGASYGYTF.